This passage covers 13 T cell receptor beta chains from one sample sequenced in a study of metastatic and nonmetastatic thyroid tumors. With MiXCR, TCRdb reprocessed the PCR reads. The table records under 75,000 clones, 18% of them present only once. All patients reached thyroid surgery having received no treatment beforehand. Sample: blood. The receptors were sampled from a female donor with papillary thyroid cancer or a benign thyroid nodule (not recorded which). Some clones in this sample may be carry-over from other donors' samples.

This chain connects TRBV20-1 to TRBJ1-5; D unresolved. Germline CDR1 reads DFQATT; CDR2 reads SNEGSKA (reference sequence). Trimming removed 0 bases from V and 2 bases from J, with 14 bases in between. The CDR3 runs 16 residues. CDR3 sequence: CSARDRGPVCNQPQHF. In nucleotides, the CDR3 is TGCAGTGCTAGAGATCGGGGTCCGGTGTGCAATCAGCCCCAGCATTTT.

This clone was seen many times. The chain recombines TRBV9 with TRBJ2-5, with 14 bases fitting TRBD2. CDR1 and CDR2 (germline): SGDLS, YYNGEE. This CDR3 is built from 15 residues. Trimming took 5 bases from V and 4 from J; bases not matched to a gene: 4. This chain's CDR3 is CASRAGLAGAETQYF. DNA of the CDR3: TGTGCCAGCAGGGCGGGACTAGCGGGAGCAGAGACCCAGTACTTC.

CDR3: CASSLFAMYEQYF. The DNA of the CDR3 is TGCGCCAGCAGCTTATTCGCCATGTACGAGCAGTACTTC. The V and J genes are TRBV5-1 and TRBJ2-7; D unresolved. Trimming took off 2 bases at V and 4 bases at J, with 10 bases between the two ends. Per the germline V gene, CDR1 is SGHRS and CDR2 is YFSETQ. The CDR3 has 13 residues.

This clone has only a few counts. This may stem from a read error, because a much larger clone lies one nucleotide away. The chain links TRBV6-1 to TRBJ1-4; D gene ambiguous. The germline V gene has CDR1 MNHNS and CDR2 SASEGT. The CDR3 is made up of 13 amino acids. V was pared by 2 bases and J by 6 bases, with 7 bases between. CDR3 sequence (DNA): TGTGCCAGCAGTGAATTTGGGGATGAAAAACTGTTTTTT. Encoded protein: CASSEFGDEKLFF.

This clone was recorded many times. The chain employs TRBV18 and TRBJ2-1; D gene ambiguous. The CDR3 runs 13 residues. The V gene lost 3 bases and the J gene lost 9 bases, with 12 bases spanning the gap. Germline values: CDR1 KGHSH, CDR2 LQKENI. CDR3 sequence (DNA): TGTGCCAGCTCACCCACCCCCGGTTCTGAGCAGTTCTTC. Protein product: CASSPTPGSEQFF.

In its sample, this clone was seen many times. V usage is TRBV24-1 and J usage is TRBJ2-2; a weak D match, TRBD1 (5 bases). The CDR3 is made up of 20 amino acids. V was cut by 2 bases and J by 2 bases, with 23 bases left in between. Germline CDR1 and CDR2: KGHDR and SFDVKD. Here the CDR3 reads CATSDSSVAGYIPNTGELFF. The CDR3 DNA sequence: TGTGCCACCAGTGATTCATCAGTCGCAGGGTATATACCCAACACCGGGGAGCTGTTTTTT.

Sample share makes this clone medium-sized. The rearrangement joins TRBV18 to TRBJ2-5; maybe TRBD1 (5 bases). The V gene's germline CDR1 is KGHSH and CDR2 LQKENI. Trimming cost V 4 bases and J 1 base, with 7 bases left between them. The CDR3 is 13 amino acids. CDR3 coding DNA: TGTGCCAGCTCACAGGGGTTCCAAGAGACCCAGTACTTC. Translated: CASSQGFQETQYF. The complete variable domain, with remaining parts taken from reference TRBV18 and TRBJ2-5, reads NAGVMQNPRHLVRRRGQEARLRCSPMKGHSHVYWYRQLPEEGLKFMVYLQKENIIDESGMPKERFSAEFPKEGPSILRIQQVVRGDSAAYFCASSQGFQETQYFGPGTRLLVL.

This clone was recorded many times. The chain recombines TRBV5-1 with TRBJ2-3, with D possibly being TRBD1 (5 bases). The CDR3 is 12 residues long. Germline values: CDR1 SGHRS, CDR2 YFSETQ. With 4 bases removed from V and 4 bases from J, the gap between germline ends came to 7 bases. The CDR3 reads CASSQGPDTQYF. CDR3 in DNA: TGCGCCAGCAGCCAGGGTCCAGATACGCAGTATTTT.

This clone occurred many times. V usage is TRBV24-1 and J usage is TRBJ1-5, with D uncertain. Germline V gene data show CDR1 as KGHDR and CDR2 as SFDVKD. This CDR3 is 13 amino acids long. Deletions cut 4 bases from V and 3 bases from J, with 6 bases between. The CDR3 here is CATSEKNNQPQHF. The CDR3 region has the DNA TGTGCCACCAGTGAAAAGAACAATCAGCCCCAGCATTTT.

This clone was detected ten times or more. The V gene is TRBV20-1, the J gene TRBJ2-7, with 9 bases lining up with TRBD1. The trim removed 3 bases at V and 4 bases at J, leaving 10 bases unmatched. This CDR3 is built from 15 residues. Germline-derived CDR1 and CDR2 are DFQATT and SNEGSKA (reference sequence). For the CDR3, the DNA is TGCAGTGCTAGGGTCCCGACAGGGGGTATGTACGAGCAGTACTTC. Protein sequence: CSARVPTGGMYEQYF.

This clone was detected many times. This sequence joins TRBV2 and TRBJ1-6; 9 bases are shared with TRBD1. Germline-derived CDR1 and CDR2 are SNHLY and FYNNEI. This CDR3 has 15 amino acids. V was pared by 8 bases and J by 7 bases, with 9 bases of the junction left unmatched. The CDR3 nucleotides are TGTGCCAGCTTACTGGACAGGGGATCCAATTCACCCCTCCACTTT. Its translation: CASLLDRGSNSPLHF.

This clone has at least ten counts. V usage is TRBV9 and J usage is TRBJ2-3, with TRBD1 matching over 7 bases. The CDR3 totals 15 residues. CDR1 and CDR2 (germline): SGDLS, YYNGEE. The trim removed 2 bases at V and 0 bases at J, leaving 3 bases unmatched. The CDR3 here is CASSVGTVSTDTQYF. In DNA, the CDR3 is TGTGCCAGCAGCGTCGGGACAGTCAGCACAGATACGCAGTATTTT. The full variable domain, completed using reference TRBV9 and TRBJ2-3, is DSGVTQTPKHLITATGQRVTLRCSPRSGDLSVYWYQQSLDQGLQFLIQYYNGEERAKGNILERFSAQQFPDLHSELNLSSLELGDSALYFCASSVGTVSTDTQYFGPGTRLTVL.

This clone has at least ten counts. The rearrangement uses TRBV28 and TRBJ1-2, with 9 bases fitting TRBD1. The CDR3 extends over 17 amino acids. Germline trimming cut 9 bases from V and 4 bases from J; bases unmatched to any gene: 18. CDR1 is MDHEN, CDR2 SYDVKM, per germline. This chain's CDR3 is CARGDRESPRRSYGYTF. Here the CDR3 DNA reads TGTGCCAGGGGGGACAGGGAGAGTCCAAGGCGAAGCTATGGCTACACCTTC.